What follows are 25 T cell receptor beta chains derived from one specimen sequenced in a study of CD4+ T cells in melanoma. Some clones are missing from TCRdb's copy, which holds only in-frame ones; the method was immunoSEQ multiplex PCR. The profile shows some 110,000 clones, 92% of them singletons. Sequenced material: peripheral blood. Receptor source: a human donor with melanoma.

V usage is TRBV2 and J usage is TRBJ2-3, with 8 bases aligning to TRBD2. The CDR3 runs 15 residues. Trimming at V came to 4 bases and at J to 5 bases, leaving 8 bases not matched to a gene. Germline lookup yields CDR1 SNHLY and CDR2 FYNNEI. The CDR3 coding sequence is TGTGCCAGCAGTGTTTGGAGCGGGGGAGGAGATACGCAGTATTTT. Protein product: CASSVWSGGGDTQYF.

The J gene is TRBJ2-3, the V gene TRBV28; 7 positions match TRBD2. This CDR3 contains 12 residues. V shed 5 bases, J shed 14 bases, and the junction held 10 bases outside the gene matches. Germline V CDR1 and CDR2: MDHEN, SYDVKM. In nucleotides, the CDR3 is TGTGCCAGCAGTCCTAGACCGGGAGGAGGGTATTTT. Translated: CASSPRPGGGYF.

In DNA form, the CDR3 reads TGTGCCAGCAGTCCGAGGTTGAGTGTGGGGACAGATACGCAGTATTTT. Residues: CASSPRLSVGTDTQYF. This chain links TRBV2 with TRBJ2-3, with D unresolved. Germline V gene data show CDR1 as SNHLY and CDR2 as FYNNEI. V lost 5 bases and J lost 3, with 18 bases in between. This CDR3 is 16 amino acids long.

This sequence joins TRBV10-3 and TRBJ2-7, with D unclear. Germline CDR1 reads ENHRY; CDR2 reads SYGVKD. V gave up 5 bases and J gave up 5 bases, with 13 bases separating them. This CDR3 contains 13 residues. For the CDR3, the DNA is TGTGCCATCAGTCTAAAAGCTGAGGACGAGCAGTACTTC. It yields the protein CAISLKAEDEQYF.

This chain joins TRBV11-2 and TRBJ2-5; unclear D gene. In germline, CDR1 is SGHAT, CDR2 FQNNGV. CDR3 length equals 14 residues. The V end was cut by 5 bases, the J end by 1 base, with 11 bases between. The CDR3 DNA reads TGTGCCAGCAGCCAATCTAGAGGCCAAGAGACCCAGTACTTC. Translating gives CASSQSRGQETQYF.

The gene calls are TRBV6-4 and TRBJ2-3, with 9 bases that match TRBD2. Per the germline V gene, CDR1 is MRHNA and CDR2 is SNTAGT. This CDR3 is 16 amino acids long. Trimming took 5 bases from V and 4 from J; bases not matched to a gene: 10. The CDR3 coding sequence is TGTGCCAGCAGTCCCATAGCGGGAGTTAGCGCAGATACGCAGTATTTT. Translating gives CASSPIAGVSADTQYF.

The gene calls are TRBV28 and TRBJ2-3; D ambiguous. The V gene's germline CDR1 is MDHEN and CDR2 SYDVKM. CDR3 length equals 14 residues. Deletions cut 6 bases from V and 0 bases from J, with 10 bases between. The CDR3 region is CASSIVQSTDTQYF. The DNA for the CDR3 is TGTGCCAGCAGCATCGTCCAGAGCACAGATACGCAGTATTTT.

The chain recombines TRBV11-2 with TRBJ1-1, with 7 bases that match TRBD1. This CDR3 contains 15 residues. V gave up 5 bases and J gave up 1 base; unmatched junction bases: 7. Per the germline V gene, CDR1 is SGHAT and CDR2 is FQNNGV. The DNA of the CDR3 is TGTGCCAGCAGCCACCGACAGGGATGGAACACTGAAGCTTTCTTT. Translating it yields CASSHRQGWNTEAFF.

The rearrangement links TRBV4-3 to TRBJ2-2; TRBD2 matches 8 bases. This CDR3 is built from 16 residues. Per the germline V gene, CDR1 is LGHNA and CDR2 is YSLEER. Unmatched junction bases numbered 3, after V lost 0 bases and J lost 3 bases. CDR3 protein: CASSQEGLVYTGELFF. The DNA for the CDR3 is TGCGCCAGCAGCCAAGAGGGACTAGTGTACACCGGGGAGCTGTTTTTT.

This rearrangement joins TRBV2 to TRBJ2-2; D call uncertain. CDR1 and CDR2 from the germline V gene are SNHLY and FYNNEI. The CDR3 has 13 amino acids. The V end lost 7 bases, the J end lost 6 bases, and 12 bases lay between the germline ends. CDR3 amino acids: CASTLSESGELFF. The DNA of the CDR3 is TGTGCCAGCACCTTGTCGGAGTCCGGGGAGCTGTTTTTT. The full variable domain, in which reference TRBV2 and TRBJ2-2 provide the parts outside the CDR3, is EPEVTQTPSHQVTQMGQEVILRCVPISNHLYFYWYRQILGQKVEFLVSFYNNEISEKSEIFDDQFSVERPDGSNFTLKIRSTKLEDSAMYFCASTLSESGELFFGEGSRLTVL.

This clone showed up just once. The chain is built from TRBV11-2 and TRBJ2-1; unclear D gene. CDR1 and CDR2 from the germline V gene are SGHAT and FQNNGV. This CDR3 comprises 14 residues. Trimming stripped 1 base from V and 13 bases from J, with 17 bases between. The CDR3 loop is CASSLGATAGIQFF. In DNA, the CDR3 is TGTGCCAGCAGCTTAGGGGCTACTGCCGGTATCCAGTTCTTC.

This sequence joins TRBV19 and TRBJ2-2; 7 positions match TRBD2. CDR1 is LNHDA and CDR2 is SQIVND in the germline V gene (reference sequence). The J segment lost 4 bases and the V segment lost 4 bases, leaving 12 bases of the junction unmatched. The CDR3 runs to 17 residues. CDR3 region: CASSRLSGIIGTGELFF. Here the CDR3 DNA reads TGTGCCAGTAGTAGACTAAGCGGGATAATAGGCACCGGGGAGCTGTTTTTT.

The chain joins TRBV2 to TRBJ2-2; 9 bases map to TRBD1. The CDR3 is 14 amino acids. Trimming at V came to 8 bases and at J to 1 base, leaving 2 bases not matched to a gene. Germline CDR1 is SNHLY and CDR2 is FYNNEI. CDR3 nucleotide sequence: TGTGCCAGCGGGGGACAGGGGAACACCGGGGAGCTGTTTTTT. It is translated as CASGGQGNTGELFF. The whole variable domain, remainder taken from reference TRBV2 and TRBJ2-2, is EPEVTQTPSHQVTQMGQEVILRCVPISNHLYFYWYRQILGQKVEFLVSFYNNEISEKSEIFDDQFSVERPDGSNFTLKIRSTKLEDSAMYFCASGGQGNTGELFFGEGSRLTVL.

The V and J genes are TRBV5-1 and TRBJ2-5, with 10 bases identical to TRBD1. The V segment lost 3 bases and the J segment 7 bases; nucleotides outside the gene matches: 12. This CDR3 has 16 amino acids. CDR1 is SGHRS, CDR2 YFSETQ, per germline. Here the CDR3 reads CASSYIRDRGHGTQYF. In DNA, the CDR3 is TGCGCCAGCAGCTACATCCGGGACAGGGGACATGGGACCCAGTACTTC. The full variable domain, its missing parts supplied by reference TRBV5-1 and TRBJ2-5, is KAGVTQTPRYLIKTRGQQVTLSCSPISGHRSVSWYQQTPGQGLQFLFEYFSETQRNKGNFPGRFSGRQFSNSRSEMNVSTLELGDSALYLCASSYIRDRGHGTQYFGPGTRLLVL.

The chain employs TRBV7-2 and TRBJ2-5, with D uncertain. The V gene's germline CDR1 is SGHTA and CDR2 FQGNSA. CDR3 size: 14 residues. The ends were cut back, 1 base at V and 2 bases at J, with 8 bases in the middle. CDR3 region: CASSLGRAQETQYF. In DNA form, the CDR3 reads TGTGCCAGCAGCTTAGGTAGGGCTCAAGAGACCCAGTACTTC.

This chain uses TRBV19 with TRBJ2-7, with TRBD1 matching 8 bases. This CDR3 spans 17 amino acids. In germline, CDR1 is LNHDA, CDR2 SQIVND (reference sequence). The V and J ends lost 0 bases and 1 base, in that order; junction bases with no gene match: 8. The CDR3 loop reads CASSIDLRDRTSYEQYF. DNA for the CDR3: TGTGCCAGTAGTATAGATCTTCGGGACAGGACATCCTACGAGCAGTACTTC.

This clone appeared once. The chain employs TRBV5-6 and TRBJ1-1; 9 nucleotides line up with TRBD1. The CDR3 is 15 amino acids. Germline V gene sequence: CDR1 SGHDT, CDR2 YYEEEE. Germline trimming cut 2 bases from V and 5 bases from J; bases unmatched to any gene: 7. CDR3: CASSFPDRGITEAFF. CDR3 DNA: TGTGCCAGCAGCTTTCCGGACAGGGGAATAACTGAAGCTTTCTTT.

For the CDR3, the DNA is TGTGCCAGCAGGGAGGGTACCGATCAGCCCCAGCATTTT. Residues: CASREGTDQPQHF. This chain joins TRBV28 and TRBJ1-5; D gene unclear. The V end was cut by 6 bases, the J end by 5 bases, with 11 bases between. Germline CDR1 reads MDHEN; CDR2 reads SYDVKM. The CDR3 consists of 13 residues.

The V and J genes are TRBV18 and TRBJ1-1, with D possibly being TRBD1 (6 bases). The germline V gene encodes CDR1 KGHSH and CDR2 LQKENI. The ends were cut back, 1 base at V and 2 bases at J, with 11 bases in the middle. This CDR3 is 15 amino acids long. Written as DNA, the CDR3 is TGTGCCAGCTCACCACGAGGGGGAGATAACACTGAAGCTTTCTTT. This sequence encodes CASSPRGGDNTEAFF.

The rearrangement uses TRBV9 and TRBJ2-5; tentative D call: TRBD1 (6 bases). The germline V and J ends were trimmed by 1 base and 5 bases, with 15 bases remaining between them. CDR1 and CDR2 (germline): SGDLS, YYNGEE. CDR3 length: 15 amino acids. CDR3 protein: CASSVSPGDVETQYF. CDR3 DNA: TGTGCCAGCAGCGTATCCCCAGGGGATGTTGAGACCCAGTACTTC.

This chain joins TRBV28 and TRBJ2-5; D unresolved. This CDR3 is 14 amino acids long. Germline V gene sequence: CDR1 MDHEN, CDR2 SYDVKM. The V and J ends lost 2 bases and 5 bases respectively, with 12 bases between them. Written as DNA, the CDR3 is TGTGCCAGCAGTTTAGCGTGGGTGCGGGAGACCCAGTACTTC. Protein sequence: CASSLAWVRETQYF.

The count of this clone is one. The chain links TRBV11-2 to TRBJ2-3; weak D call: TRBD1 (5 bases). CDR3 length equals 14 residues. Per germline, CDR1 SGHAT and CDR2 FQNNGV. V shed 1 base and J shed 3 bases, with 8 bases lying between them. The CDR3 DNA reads TGTGCCAGCAGCTTAGTAGCAGGGACAGATACGCAGTATTTT. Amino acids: CASSLVAGTDTQYF. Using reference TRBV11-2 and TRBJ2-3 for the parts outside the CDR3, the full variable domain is EAGVAQSPRYKIIEKRQSVAFWCNPISGHATLYWYQQILGQGPKLLIQFQNNGVVDDSQLPKDRFSAERLKGVDSTLKIQPAKLEDSAVYLCASSLVAGTDTQYFGPGTRLTVL.

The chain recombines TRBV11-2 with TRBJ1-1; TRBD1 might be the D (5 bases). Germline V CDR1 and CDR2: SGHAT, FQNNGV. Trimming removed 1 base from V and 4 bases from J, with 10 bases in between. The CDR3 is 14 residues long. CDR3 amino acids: CASSLVGAGTEAFF. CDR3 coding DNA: TGTGCCAGCAGCTTAGTAGGGGCGGGCACTGAAGCTTTCTTT.

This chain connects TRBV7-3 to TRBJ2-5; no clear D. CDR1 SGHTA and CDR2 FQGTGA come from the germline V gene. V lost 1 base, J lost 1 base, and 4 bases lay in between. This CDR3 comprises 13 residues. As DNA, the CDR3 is TGTGCCAGCAGCTTAAACGTCCAAGAGACCCAGTACTTC. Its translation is CASSLNVQETQYF.

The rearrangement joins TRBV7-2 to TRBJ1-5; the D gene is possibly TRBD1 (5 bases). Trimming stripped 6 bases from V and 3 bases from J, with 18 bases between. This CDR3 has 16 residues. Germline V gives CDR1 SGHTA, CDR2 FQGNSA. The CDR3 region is CASSTNGRGTNQPQHF. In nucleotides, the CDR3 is TGTGCCAGCAGTACTAACGGGAGGGGAACCAATCAGCCCCAGCATTTT.